The clone carrying this T cell receptor (beta chain) was detected a few times. Antigen: not known. This CDR3 is also generated by other DNA sequences in the sample. PCR was performed using 60 Vbeta and 13 Jbeta primers. Assay: immunoSEQ multiplex PCR; the TCRdb copy retains only in-frame clones and omits some. The data hold some 140,000 clones, with roughly 85% observed a single time. The germline V gene has CDR1 SGHRS and CDR2 YFSETQ. The CDR3 spans 14 residues. The ends lost 3 bases at V and 4 bases at J; junction bases unmatched: 2. The data are from a study of cytomegalovirus exposure and HLA in healthy donors. Study-wide findings and caveats: Immune exposure was documented only through CMV serostatus. Cytomegalovirus status was reportedly diagnosed by the classifier with high specificity and sensitivity. Earlier analysis yielded a pattern in which most TCR beta V segments were productive about 90% or about 30% of the time. In a later analysis, TCR beta V- and J-gene trimming showed a link to a missense DCLRE1C variant.

The specimen was PBMCs. The sequence was collected from a man aged 35-49 years in good health and CMV-seropositive. The rearrangement uses TRBV5-1 and TRBJ2-1; 9 positions agree with TRBD2. This CDR3 reads CASSSSGAYNEQFF. CDR3 DNA: TGCGCCAGCAGCTCTAGCGGGGCTTACAATGAGCAGTTCTTC.